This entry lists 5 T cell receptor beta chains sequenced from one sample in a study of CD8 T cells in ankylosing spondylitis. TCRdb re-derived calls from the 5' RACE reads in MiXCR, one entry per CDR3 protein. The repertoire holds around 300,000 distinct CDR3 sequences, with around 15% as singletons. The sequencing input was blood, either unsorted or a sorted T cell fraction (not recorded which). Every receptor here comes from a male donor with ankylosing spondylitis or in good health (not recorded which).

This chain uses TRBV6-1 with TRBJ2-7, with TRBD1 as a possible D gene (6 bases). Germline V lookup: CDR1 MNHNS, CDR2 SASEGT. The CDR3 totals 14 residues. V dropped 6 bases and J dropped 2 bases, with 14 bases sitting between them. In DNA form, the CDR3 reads TGTGCCAGCAGCGACAGGCGGTGGACCTACGAGCAGTACTTC. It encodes CASSDRRWTYEQYF.

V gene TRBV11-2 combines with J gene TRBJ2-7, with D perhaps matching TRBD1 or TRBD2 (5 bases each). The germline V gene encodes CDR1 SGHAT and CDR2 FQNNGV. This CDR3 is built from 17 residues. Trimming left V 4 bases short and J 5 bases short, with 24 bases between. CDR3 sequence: CASSWRWVGGARDEQYF. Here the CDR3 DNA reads TGTGCCAGCAGCTGGAGATGGGTTGGGGGAGCACGGGACGAGCAGTACTTC.

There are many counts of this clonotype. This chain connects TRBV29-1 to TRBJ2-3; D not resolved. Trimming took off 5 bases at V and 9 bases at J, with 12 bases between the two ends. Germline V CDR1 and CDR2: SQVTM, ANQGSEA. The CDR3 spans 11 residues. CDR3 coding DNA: TGCAGCGTTCTACAGAGCTGGACGCAGTATTTT. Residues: CSVLQSWTQYF.

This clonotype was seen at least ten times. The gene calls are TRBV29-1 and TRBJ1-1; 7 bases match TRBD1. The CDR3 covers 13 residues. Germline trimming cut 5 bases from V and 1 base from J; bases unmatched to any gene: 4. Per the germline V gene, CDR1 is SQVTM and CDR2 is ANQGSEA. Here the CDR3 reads CSVRTGGNTEAFF. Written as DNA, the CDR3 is TGCAGCGTTCGGACAGGCGGGAACACTGAAGCTTTCTTT.

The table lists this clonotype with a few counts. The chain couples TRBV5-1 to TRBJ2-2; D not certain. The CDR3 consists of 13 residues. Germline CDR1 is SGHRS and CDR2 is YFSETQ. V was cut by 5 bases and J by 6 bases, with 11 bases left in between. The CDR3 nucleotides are TGCGCCAGCAGAGGGAATTGGGCCGGGGAGCTGTTTTTT. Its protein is CASRGNWAGELFF.